Below, 20 T cell receptor beta chains from the same sample are listed, as sequenced in a study of blood T cell repertoires in COVID-19. Profiled with immunoSEQ multiplex PCR; TCRdb holds only in-frame clones, not every one. This sample carries around 160,000 clones, roughly 76% of them seen once, and the ten largest clones take 7% to 9%. Sequencing was carried out using peripheral blood. The receptors stem from a human donor with acute or convalescent COVID-19. The donor label of this sample is uncertain.

This clone turned up a few times. The chain carries TRBV4-1 and TRBJ1-2; D is possibly TRBD1 (6 bases). The CDR3 spans 18 residues. Germline CDR1 and CDR2: MGHRA and YSYEKL. V was clipped by 1 base and J by 0 bases, with 18 bases between them. This chain's CDR3 is CASSQALIWTVANYGYTF. The CDR3 bases are TGCGCCAGCAGCCAAGCCTTGATATGGACAGTTGCTAACTATGGCTACACCTTC.

This rearrangement joins TRBV27 to TRBJ1-5, with 12 bases that match TRBD1. Germline V CDR1 and CDR2: MNHEY, SMNVEV (reference sequence). This CDR3 is 16 amino acids long. After removal of 3 bases from V and 5 bases from J, the junction contained 5 bases not matched to a gene. The CDR3: CASSLLGTGGDQPQHF. The CDR3, as DNA: TGTGCCAGCAGTTTGCTAGGGACAGGGGGCGATCAGCCCCAGCATTTT.

The V and J genes are TRBV4-1 and TRBJ1-1; D not certain. The V gene lost 4 bases and the J gene lost 1 base, with 16 bases spanning the gap. Per the germline V gene, CDR1 is MGHRA and CDR2 is YSYEKL. The CDR3 runs to 16 residues. This CDR3 reads CASSPLSGIPNTEAFF. DNA of the CDR3: TGCGCCAGCAGCCCCTTGTCCGGGATACCGAACACTGAAGCTTTCTTT.

The chain links TRBV18 to TRBJ2-3, with unresolved D. Deletions cut 2 bases from V and 0 bases from J, with 6 bases between. The CDR3 is 14 residues long. Per the germline V gene, CDR1 is KGHSH and CDR2 is LQKENI. The CDR3 bases are TGTGCCAGCTCACCAGGGCCTAGCACAGATACGCAGTATTTT. Translated: CASSPGPSTDTQYF.

A few counts support this clone. The chain uses TRBV15 and TRBJ1-4, with D uncertain. Germline V CDR1 and CDR2: LNHNV, YYDKDF (reference sequence). The length of the CDR3 is 16 residues. The germline V and J ends were trimmed by 1 base and 0 bases, with 9 bases remaining between them. The DNA for the CDR3 is TGTGCCACCAGCAGAGCGGCGGGAGCAACTAATGAAAAACTGTTTTTT. Translated: CATSRAAGATNEKLFF.

CDR3 DNA: TGCAGCATATTCCAGGGTACTAATGAAAAACTGTTTTTT. Translation gives CSIFQGTNEKLFF. The chain is built from TRBV29-1 and TRBJ1-4, with D possibly TRBD1 on 5 matching bases. The CDR3 contains 13 residues. Per the germline V gene, CDR1 is SQVTM and CDR2 is ANQGSEA. The V and J ends lost 8 bases and 2 bases respectively, with 12 bases between them.

This clone was counted only a few times. V usage is TRBV30 and J usage is TRBJ1-2; possible D gene TRBD1, 6 bases. The germline gives CDR1 GTSNPN, CDR2 SVGIG (reference sequence). V was pared by 4 bases and J by 7 bases, with 22 bases between. The CDR3 has 15 amino acids. The CDR3 sequence is CAWTRENTGFGGYTF. CDR3 nucleotide sequence: TGTGCCTGGACCCGCGAGAATACAGGGTTTGGTGGCTACACCTTC.

The chain uses TRBV20-1 and TRBJ1-5; 10 bases are shared with TRBD1. CDR1 is DFQATT, CDR2 SNEGSKA, per germline (reference sequence). The ends lost 3 bases at V and 4 bases at J; junction bases unmatched: 9. The CDR3 has 16 residues. CDR3 nucleotide sequence: TGCAGTGCTAGTTATGATAGGACAGGGGGTAATCAGCCCCAGCATTTT. Translating gives CSASYDRTGGNQPQHF.

A remark on this clone: Other DNA sequences in this specimen translate into the identical CDR3. The J gene is TRBJ1-1, the V gene TRBV30; 10 bases match TRBD1. The CDR3 is 13 residues long. V shed 5 bases, J shed 4 bases, and the junction held 4 bases outside the gene matches. The germline V gene has CDR1 GTSNPN and CDR2 SVGIG (reference sequence). CDR3 sequence reads: CAWSRTGGTEAFF. CDR3 nucleotide sequence: TGTGCCTGGTCCAGGACAGGGGGCACTGAAGCTTTCTTT.

The V gene is TRBV14, the J gene TRBJ1-1, with no clear D. V was cut by 6 bases and J by 0 bases, with 11 bases left in between. CDR1 and CDR2 (germline): SGHDN, FVKESK. There are 14 residues in the CDR3. For the CDR3, the DNA is TGTGCCAGCAGTCCCCGAGGTATGAACACTGAAGCTTTCTTT. It encodes CASSPRGMNTEAFF.

The V call is TRBV6-5, the J call TRBJ1-6; weak D call: TRBD1 (5 bases). CDR3 length: 15 residues. CDR1 MNHEY and CDR2 SVGAGI come from the germline V gene. The germline V and J ends were trimmed by 6 bases and 5 bases, with 14 bases remaining between them. The DNA of the CDR3 is TGTGCCAGCAGCCGGGGAGGGGCCAATAATTCACCCCTCCACTTT. It codes for CASSRGGANNSPLHF.

J is TRBJ1-1 and V is TRBV2; D is unresolved. The V gene lost 0 bases and the J gene lost 3 bases, with 23 bases spanning the gap. CDR3 length equals 19 residues. Germline loops: CDR1 SNHLY, CDR2 FYNNEI. This CDR3 is CASSEALMGVQYSDTEAFF. The CDR3 DNA is TGTGCCAGCAGTGAAGCGCTTATGGGCGTACAATATTCGGACACTGAAGCTTTCTTT.

The chain uses TRBV7-9 and TRBJ1-5; possible D gene TRBD1, 6 bases. The CDR3 has 15 amino acids. CDR1 SEHNR and CDR2 FQNEAQ come from the germline V gene (reference sequence). V shed 6 bases and J shed 4 bases, with 16 bases lying between them. The CDR3 region has the DNA TGTGCCAGCAGTCCTACAGGGATTAGGAATCAGCCCCAGCATTTT. It is translated as CASSPTGIRNQPQHF.

The chain combines TRBV29-1 with TRBJ1-1; TRBD1 matches at 11 bases. Germline CDR1 and CDR2: SQVTM and ANQGSEA. This CDR3 is 15 amino acids long. V gave up 1 base and J gave up 5 bases; unmatched junction bases: 6. DNA of the CDR3: TGCAGCGTTGAAGGTACGGACAGGGGGCGGACTGAAGCTTTCTTT. Translated, it gives CSVEGTDRGRTEAFF.

This chain joins TRBV3-1 (or the pseudogene TRBV3-2) and TRBJ2-2; D is ambiguous. The germline V gene encodes CDR1 LGHDT and CDR2 YNNKEL (reference sequence). The CDR3 contains 19 residues. V was trimmed by 0 bases and J by 0 bases, leaving 17 bases between them. The CDR3 here is CASSQEGAAHRANTGELFF. As DNA, the CDR3 is TGTGCCAGCAGCCAAGAAGGCGCGGCTCACCGTGCGAACACCGGGGAGCTGTTTTTT.

This chain connects TRBV7-2 to TRBJ2-3; 8 nucleotides line up with TRBD2. This CDR3 contains 14 residues. J was trimmed by 4 bases and V by 5 bases; bases with no gene match: 5. The germline V gene encodes CDR1 SGHTA and CDR2 FQGNSA. The CDR3 sequence is CASSPRAGADTQYF. DNA of the CDR3: TGTGCCAGCAGCCCCCGAGCGGGGGCAGATACGCAGTATTTT.

J is TRBJ1-5 and V is TRBV19; D is undetermined. Trimming left V 7 bases short and J 1 base short, with 14 bases between. CDR3 size: 15 residues. CDR1 is LNHDA and CDR2 is SQIVND in the germline V gene (reference sequence). Here the CDR3 DNA reads TGTGCCAGTAAGAGTTTAGATAGCAGCAATCAGCCCCAGCATTTT. Protein product: CASKSLDSSNQPQHF. The full variable domain, in which reference TRBV19 and TRBJ1-5 provide the parts outside the CDR3, is DGGITQSPKYLFRKEGQNVTLSCEQNLNHDAMYWYRQDPGQGLRLIYYSQIVNDFQKGDIAEGYSVSREKKESFPLTVTSAQKNPTAFYLCASKSLDSSNQPQHFGDGTRLSIL.

V usage is TRBV7-9 and J usage is TRBJ1-6, with D possibly being TRBD1 (5 bases). The germline CDR1 and CDR2 sequences are SEHNR and FQNEAQ (reference sequence). The CDR3 extends over 14 amino acids. V shed 6 bases and J shed 6 bases, with 12 bases lying between them. The CDR3: CASSPDKTNSPLHF. DNA for the CDR3: TGTGCCAGCAGTCCGGACAAGACTAATTCACCCCTCCACTTT.

The V and J genes are TRBV30 and TRBJ1-1; D is unclear. This CDR3 is built from 14 residues. Germline V gives CDR1 GTSNPN, CDR2 SVGIG (reference sequence). Trimming removed 0 bases from V and 4 bases from J, with 12 bases in between. CDR3 in DNA: TGTGCCTGGAGTGTAGATGGGCATGGCACTGAAGCTTTCTTT. It codes for CAWSVDGHGTEAFF.

The CDR3 DNA follows: TGCAGCGTTTCCAAGGGGTATAACACTGAAGCTTTCTTT. Its translation: CSVSKGYNTEAFF. The V and J genes are TRBV29-1 and TRBJ1-1; a possible D gene is TRBD1 (5 bases). Germline V CDR1 and CDR2: SQVTM, ANQGSEA. V was trimmed by 5 bases and J by 2 bases, leaving 12 bases between them. The CDR3 spans 13 residues. Full variable domain (outside the CDR3, taken from reference TRBV29-1 and TRBJ1-1): SAVISQKPSRDICQRGTSLTIQCQVDSQVTMMFWYRQQPGQSLTLIATANQGSEATYESGFVIDKFPISRPNLTFSTLTVSNMSPEDSSIYLCSVSKGYNTEAFFGQGTRLTVV.